Below, 25 T cell receptor beta chains from the same sample are listed, as sequenced in a study of control samples from healthy donors and cancer patients. Assay: immunoSEQ multiplex PCR; the TCRdb copy retains only in-frame clones and omits some. Of about 44,000 clones listed, 60% to 80% are singletons. Sequences were obtained from formalin-fixed, paraffin-embedded tissue. The source of these receptors is a male donor with melanoma.

The chain recombines TRBV28 with TRBJ1-1; D call uncertain. The CDR3 extends over 12 amino acids. The ends were cut back, 6 bases at V and 1 base at J, with 6 bases in the middle. Germline CDR1 is MDHEN and CDR2 is SYDVKM. The CDR3 here is CASRSSNTEAFF. As DNA, the CDR3 is TGTGCCAGCAGATCCTCGAACACTGAAGCTTTCTTT.

This sequence joins TRBV20-1 and TRBJ1-2; no firm D call. Per germline, CDR1 DFQATT and CDR2 SNEGSKA (reference sequence). The CDR3 sequence is 11 residues long. Trimming removed 4 bases from V and 8 bases from J, with 11 bases in between. The CDR3 here is CSANPPAGYTF. The CDR3 region has the DNA TGCAGTGCTAACCCCCCGGCGGGCTACACCTTC.

This clone occurred once. V gene TRBV19 combines with J gene TRBJ2-2; TRBD2 matches at 11 bases. Trimming removed 3 bases from V and 2 bases from J; junction bases left unmatched: 8. Per germline, CDR1 LNHDA and CDR2 SQIVND (reference sequence). CDR3 length equals 18 residues. As DNA, the CDR3 is TGTGCCAGTAGTATCGGGGGGCTAGCGGGAGGAAACACCGGGGAGCTGTTTTTT. Amino acids: CASSIGGLAGGNTGELFF.

The chain links TRBV2 to TRBJ2-3, with a tentative D call TRBD1 (6 bases). CDR1 is SNHLY and CDR2 is FYNNEI in the germline V gene. This CDR3 is built from 15 residues. V was shortened by 6 bases and J by 4 bases, with 17 bases between the two germline ends. The chain's CDR3 is CASSPGDSGADTQYF. The CDR3 region has the DNA TGTGCCAGCAGCCCAGGGGATTCTGGGGCAGATACGCAGTATTTT.

In its sample, this clone was seen a few times. The chain uses TRBV27 and TRBJ1-4, with unresolved D. Germline-derived CDR1 and CDR2 are MNHEY and SMNVEV (reference sequence). The CDR3 spans 13 residues. Trimming pared 5 bases from V and 6 bases from J, leaving 10 bases between. The CDR3 region has the DNA TGTGCCAGCAGTGCAGGAACGGATGAAAAACTGTTTTTT. As protein: CASSAGTDEKLFF.

As DNA, the CDR3 is TGTGCCAGCTCGCTCGTGGGTAGCGGGAGTAATGAGCAGTTCTTC. This sequence encodes CASSLVGSGSNEQFF. The chain couples TRBV18 to TRBJ2-1; TRBD2 matches at 9 bases. After removal of 6 bases from V and 7 bases from J, the junction contained 10 bases not matched to a gene. The germline gives CDR1 KGHSH, CDR2 LQKENI. The CDR3 totals 15 residues.

A few counts support this clone. The genes are TRBV11-2 and TRBJ2-5; 8 nucleotides agree with TRBD1. V was clipped by 5 bases and J by 2 bases; unmatched bases: 10. Germline values: CDR1 SGHAT, CDR2 FQNNGV. The CDR3 has 16 amino acids. CDR3 DNA sequence: TGTGCCAGCAGCCTCCCCCCCGGGACAGGACAAGAGACCCAGTACTTC. Its protein product is CASSLPPGTGQETQYF.

Worth noting for this clone: This sample includes further DNA sequences coding for the same CDR3. The chain carries TRBV19 and TRBJ2-3, with 9 bases aligning to TRBD2. The junction had 2 bases not matched to a gene; V was cut back by 2 bases and J by 2 bases. CDR1 is LNHDA, CDR2 SQIVND, per germline (reference sequence). This CDR3 contains 15 residues. This chain's CDR3 is CASSITSGHTDTQYF. The CDR3 DNA reads as TGTGCCAGTAGTATAACTAGCGGGCACACAGATACGCAGTATTTT.

The chain carries TRBV20-1 and TRBJ2-7; no reliable D call. CDR1 DFQATT and CDR2 SNEGSKA come from the germline V gene (reference sequence). Trimming took 3 bases from V and 2 from J, leaving 11 bases between them. This CDR3 contains 13 residues. The CDR3 loop is CSASRQAPYEQYF. In DNA, the CDR3 is TGCAGTGCTAGTAGGCAGGCCCCCTACGAGCAGTACTTC.

In its sample, this clone was seen a few times. This sequence joins TRBV5-8 and TRBJ1-2; D is uncertain. This CDR3 has 15 residues. V lost 0 bases and J 4 bases, leaving 13 bases between the germline ends. Germline-derived CDR1 and CDR2 are SGHTS and YDEGEE. CDR3: CASSLEAGRGYGYTF. CDR3 bases: TGTGCCAGCAGCTTGGAGGCAGGTCGGGGCTATGGCTACACCTTC.

This chain links TRBV6-6 with TRBJ2-5; D perhaps matches TRBD2 (6 bases). There are 19 residues in the CDR3. V was trimmed by 5 bases and J by 5 bases, leaving 30 bases between them. Per the germline V gene, CDR1 is MNHNY and CDR2 is SVGAGI (reference sequence). CDR3 bases: TGTGCCAGCAGTCGCTTTACGTTTAGCCACACTACTGCGGGGGAGACCCAGTACTTC. This codes for CASSRFTFSHTTAGETQYF.

This clone was seen repeatedly, ten times or more. The sample has other DNA sequences that encode this CDR3 too. This chain joins TRBV19 and TRBJ2-5, with 10 bases aligning to TRBD2. The V segment lost 8 bases and the J segment 5 bases; nucleotides outside the gene matches: 2. This CDR3 region has 12 residues. Germline V gene lookup returns CDR1 LNHDA and CDR2 SQIVND (reference sequence). The CDR3 is CASRLAGETQYF. The CDR3 DNA reads TGTGCCAGTCGACTAGCGGGTGAGACCCAGTACTTC. The full variable domain, its missing parts supplied by reference TRBV19 and TRBJ2-5, is DGGITQSPKYLFRKEGQNVTLSCEQNLNHDAMYWYRQDPGQGLRLIYYSQIVNDFQKGDIAEGYSVSREKKESFPLTVTSAQKNPTAFYLCASRLAGETQYFGPGTRLLVL.

The V gene is TRBV11-3, the J gene TRBJ2-5, with D perhaps given as TRBD1 or TRBD2 (5 bases each). V was clipped by 7 bases and J by 0 bases, with 9 bases between them. The CDR3 extends over 13 amino acids. CDR1 and CDR2 (germline): SGHNT, YENEEA. The CDR3 DNA follows: TGTGCCAGCAAGGGACCGAACCAAGAGACCCAGTACTTC. Its translation: CASKGPNQETQYF.

The chain uses TRBV2 and TRBJ2-7; 7 bases fit TRBD2. The CDR3 consists of 15 residues. With V trimmed by 3 bases and J by 6 bases, 11 bases remained unmatched. CDR1 is SNHLY, CDR2 FYNNEI, per germline. In nucleotides, the CDR3 is TGTGCCAGCAGTGAGGGGAGGGGTACCCTAGTCGAGCAGTACTTC. Translation gives CASSEGRGTLVEQYF.

There are a few counts of this clone. The V call is TRBV5-1, the J call TRBJ2-1; the match to TRBD2 covers 12 bases. The CDR3 consists of 17 residues. V dropped 0 bases and J dropped 8; count of bases not matched to a gene: 9. CDR1 is SGHRS and CDR2 is YFSETQ in the germline V gene. CDR3 amino acids: CASSLAPLAGGSDEQFF. CDR3 DNA sequence: TGCGCCAGCAGCTTGGCCCCACTAGCGGGAGGTTCGGATGAGCAGTTCTTC.

This clone was counted between two and nine times. The rearrangement uses TRBV10-3 and TRBJ1-2, with TRBD1 matching 7 bases. Germline V gene data show CDR1 as ENHRY and CDR2 as SYGVKD. Trimming removed 7 bases from V and 3 bases from J; junction bases left unmatched: 14. The CDR3 runs to 16 residues. The CDR3 sequence is CAITPRRDSGDYGYTF. The CDR3 bases are TGTGCCATCACCCCCCGCCGGGACAGTGGGGACTATGGCTACACCTTC.

The V call is TRBV29-1, the J call TRBJ2-1; D assignment may be TRBD1 or TRBD2 (7 bases each). V shed 3 bases and J shed 8 bases, with 14 bases lying between them. CDR3 size: 13 residues. CDR1 and CDR2 (germline): SQVTM, ANQGSEA. In DNA, the CDR3 is TGCAGCGTTGAGCGGCAGGGGGGGGATGAGCAGTTCTTC. It codes for CSVERQGGDEQFF.

The chain links TRBV21-1 to TRBJ1-5. TRBV21-1 counts as a pseudogene. This CDR3 is built from 13 residues. The CDR3 sequence: CASRPGGVQPQHF. The CDR3 nucleotides read TGTGCCAGCAGGCCTGGTGGGGTTCAGCCCCAGCATTTT.

J is TRBJ2-7 and V is TRBV7-8; 12 bases agree with TRBD2. Looked up from germline, CDR1 is SGHVS and CDR2 is FQNEAQ. Germline trimming cut 5 bases from V and 6 bases from J; bases unmatched to any gene: 11. CDR3 length: 16 amino acids. Here the CDR3 DNA reads TGTGCCAGCAGCATCAGGACTAGCGGGATGAGGAGCGAGCAGTACTTC. Its translation: CASSIRTSGMRSEQYF.

This clone was picked up a small number of times. V usage is TRBV9 and J usage is TRBJ2-7; 7 bases are shared with TRBD2. V lost 5 bases to trimming and J lost 7 bases; unmatched junction nucleotides: 9. CDR1 is SGDLS, CDR2 YYNGEE, per germline. The CDR3 extends over 13 amino acids. The CDR3 bases are TGTGCCAGCAGTGGGCGGGAGATCGGAGAGCAGTACTTC. It yields the protein CASSGREIGEQYF. Full variable domain (remainder filled in from reference TRBV9 and TRBJ2-7): DSGVTQTPKHLITATGQRVTLRCSPRSGDLSVYWYQQSLDQGLQFLIQYYNGEERAKGNILERFSAQQFPDLHSELNLSSLELGDSALYFCASSGREIGEQYFGPGTRLTVT.

The rearrangement links TRBV10-3 to TRBJ1-6; D is unclear. CDR3 size: 14 residues. Germline CDR1 ENHRY, CDR2 SYGVKD. Between the trimmed V and J ends, which lost 10 bases and 7 bases, there was a span of 17 bases. CDR3 in amino acids: CATLDGHRNSPLHF. CDR3 in DNA: TGTGCCACCTTGGACGGGCATAGGAATTCACCCCTCCACTTT.

The chain joins TRBV29-1 to TRBJ2-5; 7 bases map to TRBD2. V lost 5 bases to trimming and J lost 5 bases; unmatched junction nucleotides: 11. The CDR3 has 14 residues. Germline lookup yields CDR1 SQVTM and CDR2 ANQGSEA. As DNA, the CDR3 is TGCAGCGTTTTCAGGCTAGCGGAACGGGAGACCCAGTACTTC. This gives the protein CSVFRLAERETQYF.

Concerning this clone itself: The junction does not match germline at one end; this may be a read error. This chain links TRBV9 with TRBJ2-1, with TRBD2 matching over 7 bases. CDR3 length: 15 residues. CDR1 and CDR2 (germline): SGDLS, YYNGEE. CDR3 residues: CASSVGLVSYNEQLF. CDR3 bases: TGTGCCAGCAGCGTCGGACTAGTGTCTTACAATGAGCAGCTCTTC.

This rearrangement joins TRBV6-6 to TRBJ2-7; D remains ambiguous. Germline CDR1 MNHNY, CDR2 SVGAGI (reference sequence). Trimming shortened V by 6 bases and J by 7 bases, and 13 bases separated the two germline ends. The CDR3 totals 12 residues. In DNA form, the CDR3 reads TGTGCCAGCAGCGTCATCGCCGGTGAGCAGTACTTC. This sequence encodes CASSVIAGEQYF.

This chain joins TRBV10-3 and TRBJ1-3, with TRBD1 identical over 8 bases. The CDR3 totals 14 residues. Trimming at V came to 2 bases and at J to 7 bases, leaving 4 bases not matched to a gene. Germline lookup yields CDR1 ENHRY and CDR2 SYGVKD. CDR3 sequence (DNA): TGTGCCATCAGTGAGCCCCGGGACAGGAACACCATATATTTT. This sequence encodes CAISEPRDRNTIYF.